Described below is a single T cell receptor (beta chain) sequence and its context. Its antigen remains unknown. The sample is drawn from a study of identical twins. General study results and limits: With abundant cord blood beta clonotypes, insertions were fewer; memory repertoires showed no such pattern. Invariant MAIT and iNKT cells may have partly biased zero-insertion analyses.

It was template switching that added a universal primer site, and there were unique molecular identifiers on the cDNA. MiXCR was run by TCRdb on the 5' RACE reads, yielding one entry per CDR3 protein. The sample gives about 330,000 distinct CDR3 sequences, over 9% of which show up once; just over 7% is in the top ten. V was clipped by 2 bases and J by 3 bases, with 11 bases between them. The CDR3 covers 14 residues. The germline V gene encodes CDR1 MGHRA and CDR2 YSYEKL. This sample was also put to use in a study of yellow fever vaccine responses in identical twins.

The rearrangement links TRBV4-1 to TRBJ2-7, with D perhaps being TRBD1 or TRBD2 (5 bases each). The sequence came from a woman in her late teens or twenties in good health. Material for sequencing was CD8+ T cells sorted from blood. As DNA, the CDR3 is TGCGCCAGCAGCCAATTCGGGGCGGGCTACGAGCAGTACTTC. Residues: CASSQFGAGYEQYF.